This TCR beta chain was obtained from a study of control samples from healthy donors and cancer patients. The germline V gene encodes CDR1 SGHNT and CDR2 YYREEE (reference sequence). Unmatched junction bases numbered 3, after V lost 3 bases and J lost 1 base. The CDR3 extends over 15 amino acids. Generated by immunoSEQ multiplex PCR, the TCRdb table keeps only in-frame clones and is missing some. The top ten hold 2% to 3% of the sample, which has over 100,000 clones, approximately 90% seen once. The V call is TRBV5-4, the J call TRBJ2-1; 8 positions match TRBD1. Sequenced input: blood. This TCR derives from a man aged 35 to 55 in good health. CDR3 in amino acids: CASSSTGDSYNEQFF. The CDR3 coding sequence is TGTGCCAGCAGCTCGACAGGGGATTCCTACAATGAGCAGTTCTTC.